A single sample is the source of the 20 T cell receptor beta chains below, sequenced in a study of blood T cell repertoires in COVID-19. Here immunoSEQ multiplex PCR was the method, and the copy in TCRdb shows in-frame clones only, minus some. The data hold tens of thousands of clones, with 70% to 80% observed a single time. The material sequenced was peripheral blood. The receptors originated from a woman of 80 years or more with active or convalescent COVID-19.

The V call is TRBV11-2, the J call TRBJ1-2, with TRBD1 as a possible D gene (5 bases). This CDR3 is 12 amino acids long. The germline V gene has CDR1 SGHAT and CDR2 FQNNGV. With 3 bases removed from V and 5 bases from J, the gap between germline ends came to 7 bases. In DNA, the CDR3 is TGTGCCAGCAGCTTCTCAGGGTATGGCTACACCTTC. Protein: CASSFSGYGYTF.

The chain uses TRBV28 and TRBJ2-2; possibly TRBD1 for D (5 bases). Germline loops: CDR1 MDHEN, CDR2 SYDVKM. The CDR3 runs to 19 residues. V lost 1 base to trimming and J lost 0 bases, with 18 bases between them. The CDR3 region is CASSLYLLQGSANTGELFF. CDR3 DNA: TGTGCCAGCAGTTTATATTTGCTCCAGGGAAGCGCGAACACCGGGGAGCTGTTTTTT. Full variable domain (outside the CDR3, taken from reference TRBV28 and TRBJ2-2): DVKVTQSSRYLVKRTGEKVFLECVQDMDHENMFWYRQDPGLGLRLIYFSYDVKMKEKGDIPEGYSVSREKKERFSLILESASTNQTSMYLCASSLYLLQGSANTGELFFGEGSRLTVL.

This chain joins TRBV5-6 and TRBJ2-6; no definite D call. Trimming took off 3 bases at V and 0 bases at J, with 7 bases between the two ends. Germline CDR1 reads SGHDT; CDR2 reads YYEEEE. The CDR3 consists of 15 residues. The CDR3 sequence: CASSSTSSGANVLTF. CDR3 nucleotides: TGTGCCAGCAGCTCCACAAGCTCTGGGGCCAACGTCCTGACTTTC.

V usage is TRBV5-1 and J usage is TRBJ2-2; 10 bases fit TRBD2. This CDR3 comprises 16 residues. CDR1 and CDR2 from the germline V gene are SGHRS and YFSETQ. Trimming took 2 bases from V and 1 from J; bases not matched to a gene: 2. CDR3 region: CASSLTSGVNTGELFF. The CDR3 DNA sequence: TGCGCCAGCAGCTTAACTAGCGGGGTGAACACCGGGGAGCTGTTTTTT.

The J gene is TRBJ1-2, the V gene TRBV29-1; no definite D call. Between the trimmed V and J ends, which lost 2 bases and 5 bases, there was a span of 12 bases. CDR3 length: 13 residues. Germline V gene data show CDR1 as SQVTM and CDR2 as ANQGSEA. CDR3 nucleotide sequence: TGCAGCGTTGAATCCGGGTCGCGGTATGGCTACACCTTC. Amino acid sequence: CSVESGSRYGYTF. Using reference TRBV29-1 and TRBJ1-2 for the parts outside the CDR3, the full variable domain is SAVISQKPSRDICQRGTSLTIQCQVDSQVTMMFWYRQQPGQSLTLIATANQGSEATYESGFVIDKFPISRPNLTFSTLTVSNMSPEDSSIYLCSVESGSRYGYTFGSGTRLTVV.

The chain links TRBV27 to TRBJ1-1; D remains unclear. This CDR3 is built from 14 residues. Germline CDR1 is MNHEY and CDR2 is SMNVEV (reference sequence). V gave up 5 bases and J gave up 1 base, with 11 bases separating them. The CDR3 DNA reads as TGTGCCAGCAGTCCCAGATTACAGAACACTGAAGCTTTCTTT. Residues: CASSPRLQNTEAFF.

CDR3 protein: CASSATGGNVEQYF. The CDR3 region has the DNA TGCGCCAGCAGCGCCACAGGGGGAAATGTCGAGCAGTACTTC. V gene TRBV5-1 combines with J gene TRBJ2-7; 8 bases match TRBD1. Germline lookup yields CDR1 SGHRS and CDR2 YFSETQ. After removal of 4 bases from V and 6 bases from J, the junction contained 9 bases not matched to a gene. The CDR3 extends over 14 amino acids.

CDR3 region: CASSSLGGGGRYNEQFF. The CDR3 DNA follows: TGCGCCAGCAGCTCCCTTGGTGGGGGGGGGAGATACAATGAGCAGTTCTTC. The V gene is TRBV4-3, the J gene TRBJ2-1, with 7 bases fitting TRBD2. From germline, CDR1 is LGHNA and CDR2 YSLEER. This CDR3 spans 17 amino acids. V lost 5 bases to trimming and J lost 4 bases; unmatched junction nucleotides: 14.

The genes are TRBV5-5 and TRBJ2-5, with D possibly being TRBD1 (6 bases). In germline, CDR1 is SGHKS, CDR2 YYEKEE (reference sequence). Trimming took off 4 bases at V and 3 bases at J, with 10 bases between the two ends. The CDR3 covers 13 residues. The CDR3 protein is CASSAHREETQYF. DNA for the CDR3: TGTGCCAGCAGCGCCCACAGGGAAGAGACCCAGTACTTC.

This chain connects TRBV5-1 to TRBJ2-2; 7 nucleotides agree with TRBD1. The V and J ends lost 0 bases and 10 bases, in that order; junction bases with no gene match: 12. Per the germline V gene, CDR1 is SGHRS and CDR2 is YFSETQ. CDR3 length equals 16 residues. CDR3 protein: CASSLAAVTGLEELFF. The CDR3 DNA reads as TGCGCCAGCAGCTTGGCCGCTGTGACAGGGCTCGAGGAGCTGTTTTTT.

This rearrangement joins TRBV27 to TRBJ2-6; D possibly corresponds to TRBD1 (6 bases). V lost 2 bases and J 4 bases, leaving 21 bases between the germline ends. The CDR3 is 19 residues long. In germline, CDR1 is MNHEY, CDR2 SMNVEV (reference sequence). The CDR3 is CASSLRPGRGVPGANVLTF. CDR3 in DNA: TGTGCCAGCAGTTTACGTCCGGGCAGGGGAGTTCCCGGGGCCAACGTCCTGACTTTC.

The CDR3 sequence: CASSQDPGINYGYTF. CDR3 bases: TGCGCCAGCAGCCAAGATCCGGGGATCAACTATGGCTACACCTTC. V usage is TRBV4-1 and J usage is TRBJ1-2, with D unresolved. Trimming cost V 0 bases and J 2 bases, with 10 bases left between them. The V gene's germline CDR1 is MGHRA and CDR2 YSYEKL. The CDR3 has 15 residues.

The rearrangement joins TRBV24-1 to TRBJ2-2; D not resolved. Germline-derived CDR1 and CDR2 are KGHDR and SFDVKD. V lost 4 bases and J lost 6, with 8 bases in between. This CDR3 is built from 13 residues. The CDR3, as DNA: TGTGCCACCAGTGAACTCGCGGCCGGGGAGCTGTTTTTT. Its translation: CATSELAAGELFF.

The CDR3 DNA is TGTGCCACCAGTGATCTGCGTGGAAACACCATATATTTT. It codes for CATSDLRGNTIYF. This chain connects TRBV24-1 to TRBJ1-3; no clear D gene. Per germline, CDR1 KGHDR and CDR2 SFDVKD. The CDR3 consists of 13 residues. Trimming removed 3 bases from V and 3 bases from J, with 5 bases in between.

The CDR3 spells CASSWVGSQPQHF. DNA of the CDR3: TGTGCCAGCAGCTGGGTAGGGAGTCAGCCCCAGCATTTT. The genes are TRBV5-8 and TRBJ1-5, with no clear D. Trimming stripped 3 bases from V and 6 bases from J, with 10 bases between. The germline gives CDR1 SGHTS, CDR2 YDEGEE. CDR3 length: 13 residues.

V is TRBV7-2 and J is TRBJ1-5, with a tentative D call TRBD1 (5 bases). V was trimmed by 1 base and J by 6 bases, leaving 16 bases between them. Germline assignment: CDR1 SGHTA and CDR2 FQGNSA. The CDR3 runs 16 residues. The CDR3: CASSLGGVRDGQPQHF. The CDR3 bases are TGTGCCAGCAGCTTAGGGGGGGTCAGGGACGGTCAGCCCCAGCATTTT.

The chain couples TRBV30 to TRBJ2-5, with 10 bases lining up with TRBD1. The CDR3 totals 16 residues. Germline CDR1 and CDR2: GTSNPN and SVGIG (reference sequence). Losses at the gene ends were 0 bases for V and 5 bases for J; bases not matched to a gene: 9. CDR3 loop: CAWSVGPGTGDETQYF. As DNA, the CDR3 is TGTGCCTGGAGTGTGGGACCCGGGACAGGGGACGAGACCCAGTACTTC.

The chain joins TRBV30 to TRBJ1-1; D gene uncertain. Germline CDR1 is GTSNPN and CDR2 is SVGIG (reference sequence). The CDR3 totals 12 residues. Trimming removed 2 bases at V and 6 bases at J, with 10 bases between. This chain's CDR3 is CAWSNLEAEAFF. In DNA, the CDR3 is TGTGCCTGGAGTAACCTAGAGGCTGAAGCTTTCTTT.

The chain links TRBV10-3 to TRBJ2-1; 8 nucleotides match TRBD2. Germline CDR1 reads ENHRY; CDR2 reads SYGVKD. CDR3 length: 16 amino acids. The V and J ends lost 3 bases and 4 bases, in that order; junction bases with no gene match: 8. As DNA, the CDR3 is TGTGCCATCAGTGACCTGGGCGGGAGGCCTTACAATGAGCAGTTCTTC. Its translation: CAISDLGGRPYNEQFF.

This clone was detected only once. An end of the junction differs from the germline gene, which may be a read error. This chain uses TRBV4-1 with TRBJ2-5; 9 positions match TRBD2. This CDR3 region has 17 residues. Germline values: CDR1 MGHRA, CDR2 YSYEKL. The CDR3 region is CASSQGYRGGAQETQYF. The CDR3 DNA is TGCGCCAGCAGTCAAGGTTATCGCGGGGGGGCCCAAGAGACCCAGTACTTC.